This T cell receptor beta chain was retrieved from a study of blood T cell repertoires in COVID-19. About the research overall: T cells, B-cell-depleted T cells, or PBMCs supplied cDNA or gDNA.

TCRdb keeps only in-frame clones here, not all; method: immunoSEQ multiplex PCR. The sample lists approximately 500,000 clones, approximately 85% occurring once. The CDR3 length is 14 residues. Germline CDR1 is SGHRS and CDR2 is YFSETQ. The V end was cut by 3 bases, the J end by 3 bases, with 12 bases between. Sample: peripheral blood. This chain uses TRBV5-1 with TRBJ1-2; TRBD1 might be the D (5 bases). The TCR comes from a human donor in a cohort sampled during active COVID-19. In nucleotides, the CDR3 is TGCGCCAGCAGCTCTGGCAGGGCCGACTATGGCTACACCTTC. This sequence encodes CASSSGRADYGYTF.